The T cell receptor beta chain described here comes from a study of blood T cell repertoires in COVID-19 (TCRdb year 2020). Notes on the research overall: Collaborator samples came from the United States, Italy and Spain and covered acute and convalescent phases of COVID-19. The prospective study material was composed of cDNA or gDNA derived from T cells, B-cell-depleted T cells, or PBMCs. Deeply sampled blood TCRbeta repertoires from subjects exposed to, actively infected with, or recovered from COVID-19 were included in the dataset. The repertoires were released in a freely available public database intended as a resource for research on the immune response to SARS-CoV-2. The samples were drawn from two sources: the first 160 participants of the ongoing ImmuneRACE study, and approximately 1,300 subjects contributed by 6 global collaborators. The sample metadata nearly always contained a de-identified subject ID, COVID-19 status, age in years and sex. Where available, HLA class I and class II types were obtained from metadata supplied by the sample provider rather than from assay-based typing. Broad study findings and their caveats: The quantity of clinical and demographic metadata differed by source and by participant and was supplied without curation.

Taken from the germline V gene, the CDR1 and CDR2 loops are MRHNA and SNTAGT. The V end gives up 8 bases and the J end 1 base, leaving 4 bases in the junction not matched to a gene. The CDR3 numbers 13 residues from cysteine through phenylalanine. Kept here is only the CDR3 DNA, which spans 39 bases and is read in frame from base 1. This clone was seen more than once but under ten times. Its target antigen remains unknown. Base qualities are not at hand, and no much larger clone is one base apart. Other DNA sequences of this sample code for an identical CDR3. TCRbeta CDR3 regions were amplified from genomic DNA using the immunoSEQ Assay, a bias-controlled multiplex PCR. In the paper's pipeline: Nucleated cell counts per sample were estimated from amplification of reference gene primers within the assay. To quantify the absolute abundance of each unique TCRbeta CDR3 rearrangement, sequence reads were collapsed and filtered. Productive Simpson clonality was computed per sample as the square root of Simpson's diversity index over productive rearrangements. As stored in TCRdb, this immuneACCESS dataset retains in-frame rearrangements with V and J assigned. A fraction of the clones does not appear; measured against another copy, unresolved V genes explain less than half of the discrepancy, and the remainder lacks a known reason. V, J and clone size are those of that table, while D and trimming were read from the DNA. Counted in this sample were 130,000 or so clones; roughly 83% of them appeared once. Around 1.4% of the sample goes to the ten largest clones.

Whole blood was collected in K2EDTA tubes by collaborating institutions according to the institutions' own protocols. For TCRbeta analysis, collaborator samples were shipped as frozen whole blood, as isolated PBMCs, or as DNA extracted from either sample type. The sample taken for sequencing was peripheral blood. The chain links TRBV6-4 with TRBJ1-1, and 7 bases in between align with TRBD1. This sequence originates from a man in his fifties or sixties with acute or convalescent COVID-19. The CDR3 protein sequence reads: CASSRTGNTEAFF. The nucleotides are TGTGCCAGCTCCCGGACAGGGAACACTGAAGCTTTCTTT.